These T cell receptor beta chains were read from a single sample in a study of control samples from healthy donors and cancer patients. Clones were sequenced by immunoSEQ multiplex PCR, and TCRdb holds only the in-frame ones, with some missing. The sample has 100,000 to 150,000 clones, roughly 87% seen once. Source material: blood. These TCRs come from a man aged 18 to 29 in good health. Both conserved end residues are part of each CDR3. A D gene is named only where the DNA matches it firmly. Size is stated for part of the rows, as once, few or many counts, or as a class when the clone is expanded.

cdr3_aa cdr3_nt j_call d_call clone_size v_call
CASSPRSGTGGQPQHF TGTGCCAGCAGTCCTCGATCGGGGACAGGCGGTCAGCCCCAGCATTTT TRBJ1-5 TRBD1 . TRBV27
CASSEGGTEAFF TGTGCCAGCAGTGAAGGAGGAACTGAAGCTTTCTTT TRBJ1-1 . . TRBV6-1
CASSWQGSFDEQFF TGTGCCAGCAGTTGGCAGGGTTCGTTTGATGAGCAGTTCTTC TRBJ2-1 . . TRBV27
CASSKQGLNTEAFF TGTGCCAGCAGCAAGCAGGGATTGAACACTGAAGCTTTCTTT TRBJ1-1 . . TRBV7-3
CASSPINQGNSPLHF TGTGCCAGCTCACCAATAAATCAGGGTAATTCACCCCTCCACTTT TRBJ1-6 . few TRBV18
CASSYILGAYGYTF TGCGCCAGCAGCTACATCCTGGGTGCCTATGGCTACACCTTC TRBJ1-2 . . TRBV5-1
CASSSRDTQGPHNQPQHF TGTGCCAGCAGCTCACGAGACACCCAGGGACCGCACAATCAGCCCCAGCATTTT TRBJ1-5 . . TRBV7-2
CAWEPGTAGRNQPQHF TGTGCCTGGGAGCCTGGGACAGCTGGCCGCAATCAGCCCCAGCATTTT TRBJ1-5 TRBD1 . TRBV30
CASTQFADSYNEQFF TGTGCCAGCACCCAATTCGCGGACTCCTACAATGAGCAGTTCTTC TRBJ2-1 . . TRBV3-1/TRBV3-2
CASSQESGGRSPLHF TGTGCCAGCAGCCAAGAGTCTGGGGGCCGGTCACCCCTCCACTTT TRBJ1-6 . . TRBV3-1/TRBV3-2
CASSGRPGTGTKNYNEQFF TGTGCCAGCAGCGGCCGTCCCGGGACAGGGACCAAAAACTACAATGAGCAGTTCTTC TRBJ2-1 TRBD1 . TRBV7-9
CASGTGRFMNTEAFF TGTGCCAGTGGGACTGGCCGATTTATGAACACTGAAGCTTTCTTT TRBJ1-1 . once TRBV19
CASSQERPSGYNEQFF TGTGCCAGCAGCCAAGAACGGCCTAGCGGATACAATGAGCAGTTCTTC TRBJ2-1 TRBD2 . TRBV3-1/TRBV3-2
CASSWVSSNQPQHF TGTGCCAGTAGTTGGGTCAGTTCGAATCAGCCCCAGCATTTT TRBJ1-5 . . TRBV19
CASSQEGLPFF TGTGCCAGCAGCCAAGAGGGATTACCTTTCTTT TRBJ1-1 . . TRBV4-2
CASRDRAGLNEKLFF TGTGCCAGCAGAGACAGGGCAGGGCTGAATGAAAAACTGTTTTTT TRBJ1-4 TRBD1 . TRBV2
CASSPGQGAQTNSPLHF TGTGCCAGCAGCCCGGGACAGGGGGCACAAACTAATTCACCCCTCCACTTT TRBJ1-6 TRBD1 few TRBV5-4
CASSPGLAGVLTANTGELFF TGTGCCAGCTCACCTGGGTTAGCGGGAGTTCTTACTGCGAACACCGGGGAGCTGTTTTTT TRBJ2-2 TRBD2 . TRBV18
CASSLPQSTDTQYF TGTGCCAGCAGTTTACCCCAGAGCACAGATACGCAGTATTTT TRBJ2-3 . . TRBV27
CASSYFGLAGGGAQYF TGTGCCAGCAGTTATTTTGGACTAGCGGGAGGAGGTGCGCAGTATTTT TRBJ2-3 TRBD2 once TRBV27
CASSPGLAGAYEQYF TGTGCCAGCAGCCCCGGACTAGCGGGAGCTTACGAGCAGTACTTC TRBJ2-7 TRBD2 . TRBV3-1/TRBV3-2
CASIWGLNTEAFF TGTGCCAGCATTTGGGGATTGAACACTGAAGCTTTCTTT TRBJ1-1 . . TRBV28
CASSRRITNTGELFF TGTGCCAGCAGCCGCCGCATAACAAACACCGGGGAGCTGTTTTTT TRBJ2-2 . . TRBV7-2
CASSQRVQDSEAFF TGTGCCAGCAGCCAACGTGTCCAGGACTCTGAAGCTTTCTTT TRBJ1-1 . . TRBV14
CASSQDSRGSSGELFF TGTGCCAGCAGCCAAGATAGTCGGGGTTCGTCCGGGGAGCTGTTTTTT TRBJ2-2 . . TRBV3-1/TRBV3-2
CASSFVLAGGETQYF TGCGCCAGCAGCTTTGTCCTAGCGGGAGGGGAGACCCAGTACTTC TRBJ2-5 TRBD2 . TRBV5-1
CAWNPGQGLVSPLHF TGTGCCTGGAACCCGGGACAGGGCTTGGTTTCACCCCTCCACTTT TRBJ1-6 TRBD1 . TRBV30
CASSRTGRGMGNEQFF TGTGCCAGCAGCCGTACGGGCCGGGGAATGGGGAATGAGCAGTTCTTC TRBJ2-1 . few TRBV7-3
CAWSVGGPPTDTQYF TGTGCCTGGAGTGTTGGGGGCCCGCCCACAGATACGCAGTATTTT TRBJ2-3 . . TRBV30
CASSPRVNEQFF TGTGCCAGTAGCCCCCGGGTCAATGAGCAGTTCTTC TRBJ2-1 . medium-sized TRBV19
CASSARRDGSYEQYF TGTGCCAGCAGCGCTCGCCGGGACGGATCGTACGAGCAGTACTTC TRBJ2-7 . . TRBV7-8
CASSSEIRGHIYEQYF TGTGCCAGCAGCTCGGAGATCCGGGGACACATCTACGAGCAGTACTTC TRBJ2-7 . . TRBV7-9
CASSHRDRGMNTEAFF TGCGCCAGCAGCCACCGGGACAGGGGAATGAACACTGAAGCTTTCTTT TRBJ1-1 TRBD1 . TRBV4-1
CASSYAGVNYNEQFF TGTGCCAGCAGTTACGCGGGAGTGAACTACAATGAGCAGTTCTTC TRBJ2-1 TRBD2 . TRBV6-5
CASSIGTGGSPLHF TGCGCCAGCAGCATCGGGACGGGGGGTTCACCCCTCCACTTT TRBJ1-6 . . TRBV4-1
CASSLNQLTGGELFF TGTGCCAGCAGCTTAAACCAACTCACGGGCGGGGAGCTGTTTTTT TRBJ2-2 . . TRBV11-3
CASSYSLSSGANVLTF TGTGCCAGCAGTTACAGCCTGAGCTCTGGGGCCAACGTCCTGACTTTC TRBJ2-6 . many TRBV6-5
CASSLDRGTEAFF TGTGCCAGTAGTTTGGACAGGGGGACTGAAGCTTTCTTT TRBJ1-1 TRBD1 . TRBV19
CASRVTEANTGELFF TGTGCCAGCAGAGTGACAGAAGCGAACACCGGGGAGCTGTTTTTT TRBJ2-2 . . TRBV11-1
CASATRTSGKTSYNEQFF TGTGCCAGCGCGACCCGGACTAGCGGGAAGACCTCCTACAATGAGCAGTTCTTC TRBJ2-1 TRBD2 once TRBV25-1
CASSIRTATNEKLFF TGTGCCAGTAGTATTAGGACCGCAACTAATGAAAAACTGTTTTTT TRBJ1-4 . once TRBV19
CASRIAVSSYNEQFF TGTGCCAGCAGGATAGCGGTGAGCTCCTACAATGAGCAGTTCTTC TRBJ2-1 . . TRBV6-5
CSVAGQEGQPQHF TGCAGCGTAGCGGGACAGGAGGGTCAGCCCCAGCATTTT TRBJ1-5 TRBD1 . TRBV29-1
CAISGISSYEQYF TGTGCCATCAGTGGTATTAGCTCCTACGAGCAGTACTTC TRBJ2-7 . . TRBV10-3
CASSESRLAGPKNIQYF TGCGCCAGCAGTGAGTCAAGGCTAGCGGGACCCAAAAACATTCAGTACTTC TRBJ2-4 TRBD2 . TRBV10-1
CASSVAGNRGESPLHF TGTGCCAGCAGCGTAGCTGGTAACAGGGGAGAATCACCCCTCCACTTT TRBJ1-6 TRBD1 . TRBV9
CASRSRTVPGKNTEAFF TGTGCCAGCAGGTCTCGGACAGTACCTGGAAAGAACACTGAAGCTTTCTTT TRBJ1-1 . . TRBV27
CASTANTGNTIYF TGTGCCAGCACAGCTAATACTGGAAACACCATATATTTT TRBJ1-3 . few TRBV9
CAGSEGGRVYNEQFF TGTGCCGGCAGTGAAGGCGGGAGGGTCTACAATGAGCAGTTCTTC TRBJ2-1 TRBD2 . TRBV25-1
CASSTLPTNYGYTF TGCGCCAGCAGTACCCTTCCGACTAACTATGGCTACACCTTC TRBJ1-2 . . TRBV5-1
CASSETLTYEQYF TGTGCCAGCAGTGAGACCCTAACCTACGAGCAGTACTTC TRBJ2-7 . . TRBV6-1